The TCR beta chain described here comes from a study of blood T cells in healthy people across ages. General study findings and limits: The percentage of naive T cells correlated strongly with TCR beta diversity.

This clonotype was seen more than once but under ten times. Its antigen is unknown. Losses at the gene ends were 4 bases for V and 6 bases for J; bases not matched to a gene: 7. Germline V gives CDR1 MDHEN, CDR2 SYDVKM. The CDR3 contains 15 residues. Next came a second PCR, run for roughly 6 to 11 cycles, which used a sample-barcoded 5' primer along with a J-beta primer mix. TCRdb passed the 5' RACE reads through MiXCR, listing each CDR3 protein once. This sample has 750,000 to 950,000 distinct CDR3 sequences, with 25% to 30% found just once. The same sample was also used in a study of T cells of mothers and their children. As that report states: Three healthy Caucasian mothers, along with their six children, were the donors.

Specimen: blood. The rearrangement links TRBV28 to TRBJ2-5; the match to TRBD1 covers 11 bases. The receptor comes from a boy younger than 18 in good health. The CDR3 protein is CASSYGTGGSQTQYF. The CDR3 DNA is TGTGCCAGCAGTTACGGGACAGGGGGTTCGCAGACCCAGTACTTC.